The rows below give T cell receptor beta chains drawn from one sample of a study of molecular identifiers for immune sequencing clone quantification. TCRdb redid the calling of the PCR reads with MiXCR, one entry per CDR3 protein. The table lists a few hundred thousand distinct CDR3 sequences, roughly a quarter of them singletons. The sequencing sample was made of naive CD8+ T cells from blood, with Jurkat cell RNA spiked in. Receptors originate from a human donor in good health. Some libraries in this study had Jurkat cell RNA spiked in. CDR3s leave out the opening cysteine and the closing phenylalanine or tryptophan. Not all rows give a size; the values are once, few, many and, for expanded clones, a class.

v_gene: TRBV19; abundance: many; j_gene: TRBJ2-4; CDR3aa: ASSISGLDIQY
v_gene: TRBV12-3/TRBV12-4; abundance: many; j_gene: TRBJ2-7; CDR3aa: ASSWTGEGHEQY
v_gene: TRBV7-6; abundance: many; j_gene: TRBJ2-7; CDR3aa: ASSFRGGRKLPHEQY
v_gene: TRBV29-1; abundance: many; j_gene: TRBJ2-6; CDR3aa: SVPTGAGANVLT
v_gene: TRBV9; abundance: many; j_gene: TRBJ1-5; CDR3aa: ASSDGSQPQH
v_gene: TRBV12-3/TRBV12-4; abundance: many; j_gene: TRBJ2-1; CDR3aa: ASSSEYNEQF
v_gene: TRBV27; abundance: few; j_gene: TRBJ2-7; CDR3aa: ASSSGTGFDEQY
v_gene: TRBV5-4; abundance: few; j_gene: TRBJ2-2; CDR3aa: ASSFTGGPGELF
v_gene: TRBV7-2; abundance: many; j_gene: TRBJ2-7; CDR3aa: ASSHLPGQSYEQY
v_gene: TRBV15; abundance: few; j_gene: TRBJ1-4; CDR3aa: ATSQDRGSEKLF
v_gene: TRBV5-8; abundance: NA; j_gene: TRBJ1-1; CDR3aa: ASSLLVGITEAF
v_gene: TRBV5-1; abundance: few; j_gene: TRBJ2-7; CDR3aa: ASSLASPLEQY
v_gene: TRBV7-9; abundance: NA; j_gene: TRBJ1-1; CDR3aa: ASSSINRDRVVDTGAF
v_gene: TRBV20-1; abundance: few; j_gene: TRBJ2-3; CDR3aa: SAREVDTQY
v_gene: TRBV5-4; abundance: many; j_gene: TRBJ1-1; CDR3aa: ASSPQGDTEAF
v_gene: TRBV7-9; abundance: few; j_gene: TRBJ2-7; CDR3aa: ASSSASGTSYEQY
v_gene: TRBV5-6; abundance: few; j_gene: TRBJ1-2; CDR3aa: ASSLRVQSNYGYT
v_gene: TRBV28; abundance: many; j_gene: TRBJ1-5; CDR3aa: ASRYTENQPQH